This is a list of T cell receptor beta chains from one sample in a study of blood T cells in healthy people across ages. A single record per CDR3 protein comes from TCRdb applying MiXCR to the 5' RACE reads. The sample consists of 1.5 million to 2 million distinct CDR3 sequences, around 50% of them appearing once. Source material: blood. The receptors derive from a woman in her 40s in good health. Each CDR3 is given with its conserved first and last residue. D genes are given only for firm matches. Clone size, where shown, is once, few, many, or a class for clones that have expanded.

j_call: TRBJ2-1
v_call: TRBV6-5
clone_size: .
d_call: TRBD1
cdr3_nt: TGTGCCAGCAGTTTGACAGGGTATTGGGTTAATGAGCAGTTCTTC
cdr3_aa: CASSLTGYWVNEQFF

j_call: TRBJ2-5
v_call: TRBV12-3/TRBV12-4
clone_size: many
d_call: .
cdr3_nt: TGTGCCAGCAGGGGGGTAGCGGTTGGAGAGACCCAGTACTTC
cdr3_aa: CASRGVAVGETQYF

j_call: TRBJ2-3
v_call: TRBV20-1
clone_size: .
d_call: TRBD2
cdr3_nt: TGCAGTGCCCCAAAAATAGCGGGGTTAGCAGATACGCAGTATTTT
cdr3_aa: CSAPKIAGLADTQYF

j_call: TRBJ1-2
v_call: TRBV28
clone_size: once
d_call: .
cdr3_nt: TGTGCCAGCATTCCTTCGGCAGGTGGCTACACCTTC
cdr3_aa: CASIPSAGGYTF

j_call: TRBJ2-1
v_call: TRBV5-1
clone_size: few
d_call: TRBD1
cdr3_nt: TGCGCCAGCAGCTTGGTAGTCGGGACAGGGTACAATGAGCAGTTCTTC
cdr3_aa: CASSLVVGTGYNEQFF

j_call: TRBJ2-3
v_call: TRBV15
clone_size: .
d_call: .
cdr3_nt: TGTGCCACCAGCAGCAGTAGGGATCCCACAGATACGCAGTATTTT
cdr3_aa: CATSSSRDPTDTQYF

j_call: TRBJ2-7
v_call: TRBV4-1
clone_size: .
d_call: TRBD2
cdr3_nt: TGCGCCAGCAGCCAAGCCGGGGGTACTAGCGGGGGGCTTCTCTACGAGCAGTACTTC
cdr3_aa: CASSQAGGTSGGLLYEQYF

j_call: TRBJ2-5
v_call: TRBV10-3
clone_size: .
d_call: .
cdr3_nt: TGTGCCACCCGACAACGCGAAGAGACCCAGTACTTC
cdr3_aa: CATRQREETQYF

j_call: TRBJ1-2
v_call: TRBV20-1
clone_size: few
d_call: .
cdr3_nt: TGCAGTGCCCAGAGCGGGGTGGACTATGGCTACACCTTC
cdr3_aa: CSAQSGVDYGYTF

j_call: TRBJ2-3
v_call: TRBV7-9
clone_size: .
d_call: TRBD2
cdr3_nt: TGTGCCAGCAGCTTATCCACTAGCGCAGATACGCAGTATTTT
cdr3_aa: CASSLSTSADTQYF

j_call: TRBJ2-5
v_call: TRBV6-6
clone_size: .
d_call: TRBD1
cdr3_nt: TGTGCCAGCAGCAAAGGGACAGGGGGTCGAGGGACCCAGTACTTC
cdr3_aa: CASSKGTGGRGTQYF

j_call: TRBJ1-2
v_call: TRBV7-2
clone_size: .
d_call: .
cdr3_nt: TGTGCCAGCAGCTTAGCCGGACGTGTGAGGGCGGACTATGGCTACACCTTC
cdr3_aa: CASSLAGRVRADYGYTF

j_call: TRBJ2-7
v_call: TRBV7-2
clone_size: .
d_call: TRBD1
cdr3_nt: TGTGCCAGCAGCCATTCCTCAGGGGGCTCCGAGCAGTACTTC
cdr3_aa: CASSHSSGGSEQYF

j_call: TRBJ2-1
v_call: TRBV29-1
clone_size: few
d_call: .
cdr3_nt: TGCAGCGTTGTCTACACTGAGCAGTTCTTC
cdr3_aa: CSVVYTEQFF

j_call: TRBJ1-2
v_call: TRBV19
clone_size: .
d_call: TRBD1
cdr3_nt: TGTGCCAGTAGCCACCTCGGCAGGGGACAGGGGGCGCGAAGTCGAGGCTACACCTTC
cdr3_aa: CASSHLGRGQGARSRGYTF

j_call: TRBJ1-5
v_call: TRBV11-2
clone_size: few
d_call: .
cdr3_nt: TGTGCCAGCAGCTTAGATAGCAGGGACGGTCAGCCCCAGCATTTT
cdr3_aa: CASSLDSRDGQPQHF

j_call: TRBJ2-7
v_call: TRBV12-3/TRBV12-4
clone_size: .
d_call: TRBD2
cdr3_nt: TGTGCCAGCAGTCCCGCTGGTCGGGGGGGCTACGAGCAGTACTTC
cdr3_aa: CASSPAGRGGYEQYF

j_call: TRBJ1-5
v_call: TRBV7-2
clone_size: .
d_call: TRBD1
cdr3_nt: TGTGCCAGCAGCAGGACAGGGACAGCCCAGCATTTT
cdr3_aa: CASSRTGTAQHF

j_call: TRBJ2-4
v_call: TRBV28
clone_size: .
d_call: .
cdr3_nt: TGTGCCAGCAGTTCTCGAACAGGGGGGGGCAACATTCAGTACTTC
cdr3_aa: CASSSRTGGGNIQYF

j_call: TRBJ2-1
v_call: TRBV6-2/TRBV6-3
clone_size: few
d_call: TRBD2
cdr3_nt: TGTGCCAGCAGTTCGCAGGGACTAGCGGTGTACAATGAGCAGTTCTTC
cdr3_aa: CASSSQGLAVYNEQFF

j_call: TRBJ2-6
v_call: TRBV3-1
clone_size: few
d_call: .
cdr3_nt: TGTGCCAGCAGCCAAGTTACTGGGGGGGCCAACGTCCTGACTTTC
cdr3_aa: CASSQVTGGANVLTF

j_call: TRBJ2-7
v_call: TRBV5-1
clone_size: few
d_call: .
cdr3_nt: TGCGCCAGCAACTTCCTTGGACTGACCCCAGGCGAGCAGTACTTC
cdr3_aa: CASNFLGLTPGEQYF

j_call: TRBJ2-5
v_call: TRBV24-1
clone_size: .
d_call: TRBD1
cdr3_nt: TGTGCCACCAGTGACCCCGGGACAGCCCAAGAGACCCAGTACTTC
cdr3_aa: CATSDPGTAQETQYF

j_call: TRBJ2-5
v_call: TRBV18
clone_size: .
d_call: .
cdr3_nt: TGTACCAGCTCACGGCAAGAGACCCAGTACTTC
cdr3_aa: CTSSRQETQYF

j_call: TRBJ1-2
v_call: TRBV6-5
clone_size: .
d_call: TRBD1
cdr3_nt: TGTGCCAGCAGTTACCAAGAGACAGGGATTGGGAGCTATGGCTACACCTTC
cdr3_aa: CASSYQETGIGSYGYTF

j_call: TRBJ1-2
v_call: TRBV28
clone_size: few
d_call: TRBD1
cdr3_nt: TGTGCCAGTTCGACGGACAGGCGCCGGCAGCATGGCTACACCTTC
cdr3_aa: CASSTDRRRQHGYTF

j_call: TRBJ1-4
v_call: TRBV20-1
clone_size: .
d_call: TRBD1
cdr3_nt: TGCAGTGCTCCCGACAGGGGGCGGGTGGCTAATGAAAAACTGTTTTTT
cdr3_aa: CSAPDRGRVANEKLFF

j_call: TRBJ2-1
v_call: TRBV6-2/TRBV6-3
clone_size: few
d_call: TRBD1
cdr3_nt: TGTGCCAGCAGTAACGGACAGGGGGATAGTGAGCAGTTCTTC
cdr3_aa: CASSNGQGDSEQFF

j_call: TRBJ1-1
v_call: TRBV12-3/TRBV12-4
clone_size: .
d_call: .
cdr3_nt: TGTGCCAGCAGTAAAGAGGGGAGGAGGGGGACTGAAGCTTTCTTT
cdr3_aa: CASSKEGRRGTEAFF

j_call: TRBJ1-5
v_call: TRBV9
clone_size: .
d_call: .
cdr3_nt: TGTGCCAGCAGCGTAGAAGGAGATCAGCCCCAGCATTTT
cdr3_aa: CASSVEGDQPQHF

j_call: TRBJ1-2
v_call: TRBV9
clone_size: many
d_call: TRBD1
cdr3_nt: TGTGCCAGCAGCGGGACAGGGGGCGAATGGTATGGCTACACCTTC
cdr3_aa: CASSGTGGEWYGYTF

j_call: TRBJ1-4
v_call: TRBV6-1
clone_size: .
d_call: .
cdr3_nt: TGTGCCAGCAGTGCCCGGGACGGCTCAACTAATGAAAAACTGTTTTTT
cdr3_aa: CASSARDGSTNEKLFF

j_call: TRBJ2-5
v_call: TRBV12-3/TRBV12-4
clone_size: many
d_call: .
cdr3_nt: TGTGCCAGCAGTTTTGGGATGGAGACCCAGTACTTC
cdr3_aa: CASSFGMETQYF

j_call: TRBJ2-3
v_call: TRBV15
clone_size: .
d_call: .
cdr3_nt: TGTGCCACCAGCAGAGATCTTGAAGATACGCAGTATTTT
cdr3_aa: CATSRDLEDTQYF

j_call: TRBJ1-2
v_call: TRBV20-1
clone_size: .
d_call: TRBD1
cdr3_nt: TGCAGTGCCCACTCCAGGGGGACAGGGGATCCCATCTATGGCTACACCTTC
cdr3_aa: CSAHSRGTGDPIYGYTF

j_call: TRBJ2-2
v_call: TRBV6-5
clone_size: .
d_call: .
cdr3_nt: TGTGCCAGCAGTTACCAGCATAACACCGGGGAGCTGTTTTTT
cdr3_aa: CASSYQHNTGELFF

j_call: TRBJ2-5
v_call: TRBV6-2/TRBV6-3
clone_size: .
d_call: .
cdr3_nt: TGTGCCAGCAGTTCAACTATGCAGGGTTTCTTGGGAGAGACCCAGTACTTC
cdr3_aa: CASSSTMQGFLGETQYF

j_call: TRBJ1-2
v_call: TRBV7-2
clone_size: few
d_call: .
cdr3_nt: TGTGCCAGCAGCCGACTCCGAGGACAGCCTAACTATGGCTACACCTTC
cdr3_aa: CASSRLRGQPNYGYTF

j_call: TRBJ2-5
v_call: TRBV11-2
clone_size: .
d_call: TRBD2
cdr3_nt: TGTGCCAGCAGCGCCTCAGCGGGGGCGATCCAAGAGACCCAGTACTTC
cdr3_aa: CASSASAGAIQETQYF

j_call: TRBJ2-7
v_call: TRBV25-1
clone_size: .
d_call: .
cdr3_nt: TGTGCCAGCAGCCCACATTCACCCTACGAGCAGTACTTC
cdr3_aa: CASSPHSPYEQYF

j_call: TRBJ2-1
v_call: TRBV9
clone_size: .
d_call: .
cdr3_nt: TGTGCCAGCAGCCCCCAGGGGGGGCGACTCTACAATGAGCAGTTCTTC
cdr3_aa: CASSPQGGRLYNEQFF

j_call: TRBJ2-3
v_call: TRBV11-1
clone_size: few
d_call: TRBD1
cdr3_nt: TGTGCCAGCAGCTTAGCGGAAGGATCTAGAGGGGGCGAAGAACGGGTAAGGGCGCAGTATTTT
cdr3_aa: CASSLAEGSRGGEERVRAQYF

j_call: TRBJ2-7
v_call: TRBV7-9
clone_size: .
d_call: TRBD1
cdr3_nt: TGTGCCAGCAGCTTCCTCGGGACAGCCCTTTCCTACGAGCAGTACTTC
cdr3_aa: CASSFLGTALSYEQYF

j_call: TRBJ2-7
v_call: TRBV10-3
clone_size: few
d_call: .
cdr3_nt: TGTGCCATCAGTGAGTCCCTAATCTCCTACGAGCAGTACTTC
cdr3_aa: CAISESLISYEQYF

j_call: TRBJ1-5
v_call: TRBV20-1
clone_size: .
d_call: .
cdr3_nt: TGCAGTGCAGGCCATGGACAGATCAACAATCAGCCCCAGCATTTT
cdr3_aa: CSAGHGQINNQPQHF

j_call: TRBJ2-7
v_call: TRBV6-2/TRBV6-3
clone_size: .
d_call: .
cdr3_nt: TGTGCCAGCAGACTGGGCGGGGGCGCAGCCTACGAGCAGTACTTC
cdr3_aa: CASRLGGGAAYEQYF

j_call: TRBJ2-5
v_call: TRBV20-1
clone_size: .
d_call: TRBD2
cdr3_nt: TGCAGTGCTACAACTAGCGGGGGGCAGTACCAAGAGACCCAGTACTTC
cdr3_aa: CSATTSGGQYQETQYF

j_call: TRBJ2-1
v_call: TRBV29-1
clone_size: once
d_call: .
cdr3_nt: TGCGGCGCCCACGGGCTAGAGAATGAGCAGTTCTTC
cdr3_aa: CGAHGLENEQFF

j_call: TRBJ2-1
v_call: TRBV7-4
clone_size: .
d_call: TRBD2
cdr3_nt: TGTGCCAGCAGCTTACTTTTCCTCGGGACTAGCGGGGGGGATGAGCAGTTCTTC
cdr3_aa: CASSLLFLGTSGGDEQFF

j_call: TRBJ1-2
v_call: TRBV12-3/TRBV12-4
clone_size: few
d_call: .
cdr3_nt: TGTGCCAGCAGTTCAGGGAAACTGAACTATGGCTACACCTTC
cdr3_aa: CASSSGKLNYGYTF

j_call: TRBJ2-3
v_call: TRBV7-2
clone_size: few
d_call: .
cdr3_nt: TGTGCCAGCAGCCCGATTTTCCGGGTGGGAACAGATACGCAGTATTTT
cdr3_aa: CASSPIFRVGTDTQYF

j_call: TRBJ2-1
v_call: TRBV20-1
clone_size: few
d_call: .
cdr3_nt: TGCAGTGCCAGGGGCGGGGACACTCACTACAATGAGCAGTTCTTC
cdr3_aa: CSARGGDTHYNEQFF

j_call: TRBJ1-2
v_call: TRBV7-2
clone_size: many
d_call: TRBD1
cdr3_nt: TGTGCCAGCAGCTTAGGACAGGGACTCTATGGCTACACCTTC
cdr3_aa: CASSLGQGLYGYTF

j_call: TRBJ1-6
v_call: TRBV5-1
clone_size: .
d_call: .
cdr3_nt: TGCGCCAGCAGCGAGGACAGCCAGGTGTTCGCCCTCCACTTT
cdr3_aa: CASSEDSQVFALHF

j_call: TRBJ2-7
v_call: TRBV6-1
clone_size: .
d_call: .
cdr3_nt: TGTGCCAGCAGTGAAATGCCGGCACCCTCCATCTACGAGCAGTACTTC
cdr3_aa: CASSEMPAPSIYEQYF

j_call: TRBJ2-1
v_call: TRBV6-6
clone_size: .
d_call: TRBD2
cdr3_nt: TGTGCCACGAGAGCGGGGGTATACAATGAGCAGTTCTTC
cdr3_aa: CATRAGVYNEQFF

j_call: TRBJ1-2
v_call: TRBV29-1
clone_size: .
d_call: .
cdr3_nt: TGCAGCGTTGAGCCTTGGGGGCGAAAGAATGGCTACACCTTC
cdr3_aa: CSVEPWGRKNGYTF

j_call: TRBJ2-7
v_call: TRBV3-1
clone_size: few
d_call: .
cdr3_nt: TGTGCCAGCAGCCAAGATCTGAGGACAACCATCCGGTACGAGCAGTACTTC
cdr3_aa: CASSQDLRTTIRYEQYF